One TCR beta chain is described in this entry. Its antigen is currently unknown. The data belong to a study of identical twins. Germline loops: CDR1 SGHRS, CDR2 YFSETQ. V dropped 0 bases and J dropped 0 bases, with 12 bases sitting between them. This CDR3 has 16 residues. General study findings and limits: Fewer insertions were carried by abundant cord blood beta clonotypes, but none was seen in memory repertoires.

TCRdb re-derived calls from the 5' RACE reads in MiXCR, one entry per CDR3 protein. The sample lists about 810,000 distinct CDR3 sequences; over 9% were seen once. This sample also appeared in a second study, on yellow fever vaccine responses in identical twins. From that report: Twins' T cell vaccine responses reportedly looked partly convergent, partly personalized.

What was sequenced was PBMCs. This sequence was found in a woman under 30 in good health. The chain uses TRBV5-1 and TRBJ1-2; D gene ambiguous. CDR3 sequence: CASSLGEHGANYGYTF. CDR3 nucleotides: TGCGCCAGCAGCTTGGGGGAGCATGGAGCTAACTATGGCTACACCTTC.